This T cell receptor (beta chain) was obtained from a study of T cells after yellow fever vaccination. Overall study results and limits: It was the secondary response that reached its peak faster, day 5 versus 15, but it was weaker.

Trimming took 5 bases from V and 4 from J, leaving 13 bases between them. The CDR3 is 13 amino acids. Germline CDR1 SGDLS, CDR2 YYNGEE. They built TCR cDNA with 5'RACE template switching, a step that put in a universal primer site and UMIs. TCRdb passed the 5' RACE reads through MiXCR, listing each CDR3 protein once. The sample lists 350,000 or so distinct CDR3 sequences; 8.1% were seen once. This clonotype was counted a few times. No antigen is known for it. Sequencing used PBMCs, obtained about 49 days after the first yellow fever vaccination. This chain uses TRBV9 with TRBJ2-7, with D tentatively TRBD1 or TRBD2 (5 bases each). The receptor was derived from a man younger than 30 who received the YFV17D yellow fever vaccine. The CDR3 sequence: CASSRRDVYEQYF. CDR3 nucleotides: TGTGCCAGCAGTCGCCGGGACGTTTACGAGCAGTACTTC.